This TCR beta chain is from a study of blood T cells in healthy people across ages. Study results and limitations: Researchers judged that diversity estimates from one million T cells fell short of true values.

Primers used in a second PCR of roughly 6 to 12 cycles were a sample-barcoded 5' primer and a J-beta primer mix. Every cDNA molecule carried a tag from a template-switch adaptor bearing 12 random nucleotides. TCRdb recomputed calls from the 5' RACE reads with MiXCR, one row per CDR3 protein. The sample lists roughly 1.4 million distinct CDR3 sequences, almost 60% occurring once. The CDR3 sequence is 15 residues long. Germline V gene sequence: CDR1 MGHRA, CDR2 YSYEKL. Trimming took 2 bases from V and 0 from J, leaving 8 bases between them. Each sample used at least 6.5 million PBMCs. Concerning this clonotype: Its specificity is unknown.

The sample comprised blood. This TCR was recovered from a man aged 18-30 years in good health. This chain uses TRBV4-1 with TRBJ2-1, with D tentatively TRBD1 (5 bases). CDR3: CASSQMQGSYNEQFF. CDR3 coding DNA: TGCGCCAGCAGCCAAATGCAGGGCTCCTACAATGAGCAGTTCTTC.